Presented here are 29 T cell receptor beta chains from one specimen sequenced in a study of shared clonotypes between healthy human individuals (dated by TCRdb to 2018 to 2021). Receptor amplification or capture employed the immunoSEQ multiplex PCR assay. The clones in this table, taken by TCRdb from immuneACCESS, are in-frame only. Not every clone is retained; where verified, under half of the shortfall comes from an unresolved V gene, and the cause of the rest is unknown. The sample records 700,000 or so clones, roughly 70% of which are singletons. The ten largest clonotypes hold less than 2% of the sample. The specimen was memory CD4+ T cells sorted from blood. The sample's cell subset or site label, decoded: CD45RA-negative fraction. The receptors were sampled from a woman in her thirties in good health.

In nucleotides, the CDR3 is TGCAGCGTGTGGACTCCTTACGAGCAGTACTTC. Translated, it gives CSVWTPYEQYF. This chain links TRBV29-1 with TRBJ2-7; D may be TRBD2 (5 bases). CDR3 length: 11 amino acids. V was shortened by 6 bases and J by 4 bases, with 10 bases between the two germline ends. Germline V gene data show CDR1 as SQVTM and CDR2 as ANQGSEA.

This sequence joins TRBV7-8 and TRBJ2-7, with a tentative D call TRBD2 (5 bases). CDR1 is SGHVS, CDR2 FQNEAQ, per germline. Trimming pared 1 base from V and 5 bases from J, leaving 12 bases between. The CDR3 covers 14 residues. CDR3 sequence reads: CASSLERQRDEQYF. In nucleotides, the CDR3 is TGTGCCAGCAGCTTAGAACGGCAGAGGGACGAGCAGTACTTC.

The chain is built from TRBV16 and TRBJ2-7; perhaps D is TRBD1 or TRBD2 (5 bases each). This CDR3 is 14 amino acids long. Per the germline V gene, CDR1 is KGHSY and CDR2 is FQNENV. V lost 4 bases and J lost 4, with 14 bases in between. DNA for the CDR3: TGTGCCAGCAGCCTCCGGGACCGAACTTACGAGCAGTACTTC. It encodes CASSLRDRTYEQYF.

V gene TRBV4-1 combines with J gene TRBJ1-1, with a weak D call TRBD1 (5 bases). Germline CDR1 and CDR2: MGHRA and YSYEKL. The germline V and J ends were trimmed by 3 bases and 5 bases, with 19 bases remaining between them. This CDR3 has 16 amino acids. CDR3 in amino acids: CASSQQPTGVRTEAFF. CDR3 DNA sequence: TGCGCCAGCAGCCAGCAACCAACGGGGGTGAGGACTGAAGCTTTCTTT.

The CDR3 is CASSLDRGRWKTGELFF. The DNA of the CDR3 is TGTGCCAGCAGCTTAGACAGGGGGCGGTGGAAAACCGGGGAGCTGTTTTTT. This rearrangement joins TRBV11-2 to TRBJ2-2; 8 bases agree with TRBD1. J was trimmed by 5 bases and V by 0 bases; bases with no gene match: 8. The CDR3 length is 17 residues. CDR1 SGHAT and CDR2 FQNNGV come from the germline V gene.

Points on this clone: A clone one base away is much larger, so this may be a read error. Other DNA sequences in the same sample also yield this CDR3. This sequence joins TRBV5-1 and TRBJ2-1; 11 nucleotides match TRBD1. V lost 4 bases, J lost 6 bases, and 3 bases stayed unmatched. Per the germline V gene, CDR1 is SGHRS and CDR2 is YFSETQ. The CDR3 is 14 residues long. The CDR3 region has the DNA TGCGCCAGCAGCCCCGGGACAGGGGGCAATGAGCAGTTCTTC. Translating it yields CASSPGTGGNEQFF.

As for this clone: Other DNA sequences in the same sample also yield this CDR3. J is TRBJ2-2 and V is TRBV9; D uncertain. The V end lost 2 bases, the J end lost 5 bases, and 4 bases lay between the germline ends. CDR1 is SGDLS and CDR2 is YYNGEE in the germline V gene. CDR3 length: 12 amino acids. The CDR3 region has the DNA TGTGCCAGCAGCGTGTATACCGGGGAGCTGTTTTTT. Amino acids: CASSVYTGELFF.

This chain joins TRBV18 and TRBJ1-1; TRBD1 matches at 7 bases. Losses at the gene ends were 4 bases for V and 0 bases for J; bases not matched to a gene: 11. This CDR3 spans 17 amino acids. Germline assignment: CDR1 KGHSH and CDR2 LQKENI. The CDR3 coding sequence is TGTGCCAGCTCACACCATCCAGGGGGGAGGTTGAACACTGAAGCTTTCTTT. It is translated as CASSHHPGGRLNTEAFF.

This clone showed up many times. CDR3 sequence (DNA): TGTGCCAGCGGAGATGGACCATATGGCTACACCTTC. It translates to CASGDGPYGYTF. The chain is built from TRBV6-1 and TRBJ1-2, with D unresolved. Trimming left V 8 bases short and J 5 bases short, with 12 bases between. This CDR3 has 12 amino acids. Germline V gives CDR1 MNHNS, CDR2 SASEGT.

The CDR3 region has the DNA TGTGCCAGCAGCCTAGCGGGAGCAGAGACCCAGTACTTC. Amino acids: CASSLAGAETQYF. V and J are TRBV6-6 and TRBJ2-5; 10 bases are shared with TRBD2. V trimming: 6 bases; J trimming: 4 bases; junction bases outside the gene matches: 2. Germline V CDR1 and CDR2: MNHNY, SVGAGI (reference sequence). The CDR3 runs to 13 residues.

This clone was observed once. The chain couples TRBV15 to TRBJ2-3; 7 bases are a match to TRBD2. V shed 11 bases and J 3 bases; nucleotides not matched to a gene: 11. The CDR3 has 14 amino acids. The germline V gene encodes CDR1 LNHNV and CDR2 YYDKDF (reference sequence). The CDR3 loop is CASSGGKLTDTQYF. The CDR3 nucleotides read TGTGCCTCTAGCGGAGGGAAACTTACAGATACGCAGTATTTT.

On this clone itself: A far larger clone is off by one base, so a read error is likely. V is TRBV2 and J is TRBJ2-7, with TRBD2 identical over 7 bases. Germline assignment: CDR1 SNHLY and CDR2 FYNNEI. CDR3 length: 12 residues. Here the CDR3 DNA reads TGTACCAGCAGCCCCGGGACTAACGAGCAGTACTTC. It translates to CTSSPGTNEQYF.

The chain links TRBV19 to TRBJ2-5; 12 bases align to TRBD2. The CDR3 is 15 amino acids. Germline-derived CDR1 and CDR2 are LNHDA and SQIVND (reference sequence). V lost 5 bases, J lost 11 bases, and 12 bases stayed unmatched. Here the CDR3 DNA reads TGTGCCAGTAGTCTGAGACTAGCGGGAGTATTGCAGCAGTACTTC. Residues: CASSLRLAGVLQQYF.

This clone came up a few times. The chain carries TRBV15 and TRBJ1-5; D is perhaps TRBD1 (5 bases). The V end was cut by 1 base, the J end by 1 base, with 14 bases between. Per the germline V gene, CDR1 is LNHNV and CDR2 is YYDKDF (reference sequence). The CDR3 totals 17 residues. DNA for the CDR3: TGTGCCACCAGCAGAGGGGGGTGGAGGGTAAGCAATCAGCCCCAGCATTTT. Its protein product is CATSRGGWRVSNQPQHF.

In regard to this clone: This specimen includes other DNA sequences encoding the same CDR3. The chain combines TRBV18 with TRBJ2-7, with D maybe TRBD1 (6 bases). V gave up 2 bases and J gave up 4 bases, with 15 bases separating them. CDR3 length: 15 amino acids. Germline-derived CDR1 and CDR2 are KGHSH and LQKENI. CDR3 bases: TGTGCCAGCTCACCAGGAACAGGGACGTCGTACGAGCAGTACTTC. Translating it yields CASSPGTGTSYEQYF.

The CDR3 DNA follows: TGTGCCAGCAGTCACCTCCACATCGGGCCGCCAAACACCATATATTTT. Its translation is CASSHLHIGPPNTIYF. The chain couples TRBV28 to TRBJ1-3; D is unresolved. V lost 5 bases to trimming and J lost 6 bases, with 20 bases between them. The germline V gene encodes CDR1 MDHEN and CDR2 SYDVKM. CDR3 length equals 16 residues.

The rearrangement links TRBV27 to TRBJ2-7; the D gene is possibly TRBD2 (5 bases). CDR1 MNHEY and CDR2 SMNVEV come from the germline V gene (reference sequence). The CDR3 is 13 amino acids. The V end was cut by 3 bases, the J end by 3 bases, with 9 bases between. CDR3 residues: CASSFGLNYEQYF. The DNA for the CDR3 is TGTGCCAGCAGTTTTGGACTGAACTACGAGCAGTACTTC.

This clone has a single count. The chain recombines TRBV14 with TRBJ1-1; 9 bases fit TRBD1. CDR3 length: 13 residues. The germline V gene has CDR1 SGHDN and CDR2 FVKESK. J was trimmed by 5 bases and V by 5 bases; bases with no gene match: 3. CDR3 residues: CASSWDRETEAFF. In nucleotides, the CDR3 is TGTGCCAGCAGCTGGGACAGGGAGACTGAAGCTTTCTTT.

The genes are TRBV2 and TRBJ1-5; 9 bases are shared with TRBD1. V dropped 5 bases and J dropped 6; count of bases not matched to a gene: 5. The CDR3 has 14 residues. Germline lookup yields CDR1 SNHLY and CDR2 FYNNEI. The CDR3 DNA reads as TGTGCCAGCAGTTCCGGGACAGGGCGTCAGCCCCAGCATTTT. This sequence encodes CASSSGTGRQPQHF.

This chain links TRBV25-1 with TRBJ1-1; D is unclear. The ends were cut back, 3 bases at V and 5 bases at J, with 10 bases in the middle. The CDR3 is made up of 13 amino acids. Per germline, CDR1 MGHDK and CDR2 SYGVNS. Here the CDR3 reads CASSDRRRTEAFF. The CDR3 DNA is TGTGCCAGCAGTGATCGTAGGAGAACTGAAGCTTTCTTT.

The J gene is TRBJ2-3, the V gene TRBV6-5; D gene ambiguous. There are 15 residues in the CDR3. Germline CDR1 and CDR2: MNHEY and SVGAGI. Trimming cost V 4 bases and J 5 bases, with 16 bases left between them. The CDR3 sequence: CASSLGPYQQDTQYF. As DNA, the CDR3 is TGTGCCAGCAGTTTGGGTCCATACCAACAAGATACGCAGTATTTT.

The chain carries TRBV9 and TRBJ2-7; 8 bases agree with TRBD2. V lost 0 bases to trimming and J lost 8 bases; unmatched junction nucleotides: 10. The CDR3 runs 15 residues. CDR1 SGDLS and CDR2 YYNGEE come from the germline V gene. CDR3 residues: CASSVGPGLEYKQYF. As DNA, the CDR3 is TGTGCCAGCAGCGTAGGTCCGGGACTAGAGTATAAGCAGTACTTC.

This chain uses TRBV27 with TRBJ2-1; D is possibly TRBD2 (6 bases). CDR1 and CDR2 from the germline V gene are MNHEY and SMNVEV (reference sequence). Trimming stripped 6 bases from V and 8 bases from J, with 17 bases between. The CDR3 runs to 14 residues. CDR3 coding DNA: TGTGCCAGCAGCCCAGCCGGGGAGGTCCATGAGCAGTTCTTC. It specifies CASSPAGEVHEQFF.

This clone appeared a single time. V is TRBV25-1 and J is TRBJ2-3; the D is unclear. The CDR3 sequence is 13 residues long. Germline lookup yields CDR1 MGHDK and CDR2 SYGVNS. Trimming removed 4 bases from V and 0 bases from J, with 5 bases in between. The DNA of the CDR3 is TGTGCCAGCAGTGCCACTAGCACAGATACGCAGTATTTT. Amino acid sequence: CASSATSTDTQYF.

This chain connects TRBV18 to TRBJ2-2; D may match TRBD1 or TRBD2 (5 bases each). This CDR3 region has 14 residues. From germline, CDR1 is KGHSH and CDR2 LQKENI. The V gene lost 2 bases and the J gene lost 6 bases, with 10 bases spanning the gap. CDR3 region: CASSPGGAPGELFF. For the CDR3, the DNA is TGTGCCAGCTCACCAGGGGGAGCGCCCGGGGAGCTGTTTTTT. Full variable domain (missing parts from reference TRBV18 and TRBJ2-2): NAGVMQNPRHLVRRRGQEARLRCSPMKGHSHVYWYRQLPEEGLKFMVYLQKENIIDESGMPKERFSAEFPKEGPSILRIQQVVRGDSAAYFCASSPGGAPGELFFGEGSRLTVL.

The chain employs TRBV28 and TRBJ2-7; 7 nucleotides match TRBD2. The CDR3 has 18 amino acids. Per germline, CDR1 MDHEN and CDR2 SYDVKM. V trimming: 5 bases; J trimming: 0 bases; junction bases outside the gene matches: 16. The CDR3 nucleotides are TGTGCCAGCAGTGGTACCCCCTCGGATCTAGCGGCCTCCTACGAGCAGTACTTC. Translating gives CASSGTPSDLAASYEQYF. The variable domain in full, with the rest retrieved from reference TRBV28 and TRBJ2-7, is DVKVTQSSRYLVKRTGEKVFLECVQDMDHENMFWYRQDPGLGLRLIYFSYDVKMKEKGDIPEGYSVSREKKERFSLILESASTNQTSMYLCASSGTPSDLAASYEQYFGPGTRLTVT.

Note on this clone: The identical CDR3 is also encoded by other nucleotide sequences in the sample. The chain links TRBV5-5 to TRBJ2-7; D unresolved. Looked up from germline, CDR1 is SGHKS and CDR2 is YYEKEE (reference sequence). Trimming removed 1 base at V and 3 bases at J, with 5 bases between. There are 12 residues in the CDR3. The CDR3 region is CASSLTDYEQYF. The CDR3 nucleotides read TGTGCCAGCAGCTTGACGGACTACGAGCAGTACTTC. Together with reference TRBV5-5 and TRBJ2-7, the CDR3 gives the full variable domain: DAGVTQSPTHLIKTRGQQVTLRCSPISGHKSVSWYQQVLGQGPQFIFQYYEKEERGRGNFPDRFSARQFPNYSSELNVNALLLGDSALYLCASSLTDYEQYFGPGTRLTVT.

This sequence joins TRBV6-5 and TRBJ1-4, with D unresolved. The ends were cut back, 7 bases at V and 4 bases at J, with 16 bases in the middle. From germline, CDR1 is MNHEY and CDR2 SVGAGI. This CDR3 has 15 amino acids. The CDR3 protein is CASTRHGKGNEKLFF. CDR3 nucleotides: TGTGCCAGCACCCGACATGGAAAAGGTAATGAAAAACTGTTTTTT.

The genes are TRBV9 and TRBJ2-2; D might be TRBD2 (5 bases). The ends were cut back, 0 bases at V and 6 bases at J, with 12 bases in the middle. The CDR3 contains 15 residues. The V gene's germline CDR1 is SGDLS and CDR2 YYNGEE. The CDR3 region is CASSVAGMVSGELFF. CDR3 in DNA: TGTGCCAGCAGCGTAGCGGGAATGGTGTCCGGGGAGCTGTTTTTT.